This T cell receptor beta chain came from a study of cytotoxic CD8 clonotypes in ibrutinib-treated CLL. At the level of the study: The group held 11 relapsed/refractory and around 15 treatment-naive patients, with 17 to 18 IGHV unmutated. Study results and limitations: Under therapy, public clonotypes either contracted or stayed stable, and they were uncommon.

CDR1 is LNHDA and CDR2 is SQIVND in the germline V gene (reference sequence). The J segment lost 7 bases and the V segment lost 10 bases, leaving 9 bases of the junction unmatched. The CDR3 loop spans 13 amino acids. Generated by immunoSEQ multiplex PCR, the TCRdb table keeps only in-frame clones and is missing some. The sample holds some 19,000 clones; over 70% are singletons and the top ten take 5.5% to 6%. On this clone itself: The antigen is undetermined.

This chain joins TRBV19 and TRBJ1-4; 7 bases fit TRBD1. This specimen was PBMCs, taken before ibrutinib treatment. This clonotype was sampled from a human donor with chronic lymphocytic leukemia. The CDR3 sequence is CATTVGDSEKLFF. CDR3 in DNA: TGTGCCACTACGGTGGGGGACAGTGAAAAACTGTTTTTT.